This T cell receptor (beta chain) was profiled in a study of identical twins. General observations from the study: There were fewer insertions in abundant cord blood beta clonotypes, but memory repertoires showed no such pattern. Partly confounded zero-insertion analyses could result from invariant MAIT and iNKT cells.

This clonotype was seen ten or more times. Its antigen is undetermined. Looked up from germline, CDR1 is MNHNS and CDR2 is SASEGT. The junction had 3 bases not matched to a gene; V was cut back by 6 bases and J by 0 bases. The CDR3 contains 15 residues. Unique molecular identifiers were present on the cDNA, and a universal primer site came from template switching. TCRdb reprocessed the 5' RACE reads via MiXCR and lists one record per CDR3 protein. Of about 890,000 distinct CDR3 sequences listed, around an eighth were seen once; the top ten hold about 1.5%. These data were likewise used in another study, on yellow fever vaccine responses in identical twins.

Sample: PBMCs. The clonotype was recovered from a woman between 18 and 30 years old in good health. The chain has TRBV6-1 and TRBJ2-2; 8 nucleotides match TRBD1. The CDR3 reads CASSPQGANTGELFF. CDR3 bases: TGTGCCAGCAGCCCACAGGGGGCGAACACCGGGGAGCTGTTTTTT.